This T cell receptor beta chain was captured in a study of shared clonotypes between healthy human individuals. As to this clone: Antigen specificity is unknown.

Naive CD8 populations comprised CD45RO-negative cells positively selected for CCR7, excluding terminally differentiated effector memory CD45RA+ cells. Produced via immunoSEQ multiplex PCR; TCRdb's table is partial and in-frame only. The sample consists of some 2,100,000 clones, more than 85% of them appearing once. The CDR3 totals 19 residues. The V gene's germline CDR1 is MGHRA and CDR2 YSYEKL. The junction had 20 bases not matched to a gene; V was cut back by 4 bases and J by 3 bases. Overall study results and limits: Among a handful of donors, around 5% of naive CD4 clonotypes were found in common.

The sequence was collected from a man between 18 and 29 years old in good health. Some clones in this sample may be carry-over from other donors' samples. V gene TRBV4-1 combines with J gene TRBJ1-2; TRBD1 agrees at 7 bases. Sequenced sample: naive CD8+ T cells from PBMCs. The DNA for the CDR3 is TGCGCCAGCAGCCCGCTCCGCGGGACAGTCGCACCCGAACACTATGGCTACACCTTC. It yields the protein CASSPLRGTVAPEHYGYTF.